Presented here are 3 T cell receptor beta chains from one specimen sequenced in a study of tumor and adjacent non-tumor tissue in lung cancer. A modified ARM-PCR protocol with three rounds of nested PCR amplified TCRbeta. TCRdb redid the calling of the multiplex PCR reads with MiXCR, one entry per CDR3 protein. The sample contains about 200,000 distinct CDR3 sequences, over 55% of which appear only once. The template was RNA from unsorted bulk tissue. Input material: lung tumor tissue. These receptors came from a man aged 55 to 69 with non-small cell lung cancer.

Comment on this clonotype: A clone one base away is much larger, so this may be a read error. The chain recombines TRBV6-6 with TRBJ2-7; D is ambiguous. V gave up 0 bases and J gave up 3 bases, with 15 bases separating them. CDR3 length equals 16 residues. The germline V gene has CDR1 MNHNY and CDR2 SVGAGI (reference sequence). The DNA of the CDR3 is TGTGCCAGCAGTTACTCGTCCCAGACACACAACTACGAGCAGTACTTC. Residues: CASSYSSQTHNYEQYF.

To note about this clonotype: Since no conserved phenylalanine or tryptophan closes the CDR3, a read error is the likely cause. The V gene is TRBV20-1, the J gene TRBJ2-7; D might be TRBD2 (5 bases). Germline V gene sequence: CDR1 DFQATT, CDR2 SNEGSKA (reference sequence). The length of the CDR3 is 13 residues. CDR3 coding DNA: TGCAGTACTAGAACCGATAGCCTCTACGAGCAGTACCTC. Protein: CSTRTDSLYEQYL.

The chain uses TRBV20-1 and TRBJ2-5; 7 nucleotides match TRBD2. The germline V gene encodes CDR1 DFQATT and CDR2 SNEGSKA (reference sequence). This CDR3 region has 14 residues. CDR3 sequence reads: CNAILVGGLETQYF. The CDR3 coding sequence is TGCAATGCGATACTAGTGGGAGGGCTAGAGACCCAGTACTTC.